This TCR beta chain stems from a study of T cells in pancreatic ductal adenocarcinoma. The selected patients with pancreatic ductal adenocarcinoma had surgery but no neoadjuvant therapy. Study-level points and caveats: Unique clonotypes were roughly 8-fold more numerous in blood than in tumor.

Germline V lookup: CDR1 SGHDT, CDR2 YYEEEE. The CDR3 covers 13 residues. The V end lost 4 bases, the J end lost 5 bases, and 12 bases lay between the germline ends. This clone was picked up one time. No antigen is known for it. Data came from immunoSEQ multiplex PCR; TCRdb stores just in-frame clones and leaves some out. In the table there are about 2,500 clones, over 65% of which are singletons. The sequence was obtained from a human donor with pancreatic ductal adenocarcinoma. The V and J genes are TRBV5-6 and TRBJ1-2; D is unclear. Sequenced sample: pancreatic tumor tissue. CDR3 sequence reads: CASSPDVGYGYTF. The DNA of the CDR3 is TGTGCCAGCAGCCCGGACGTTGGGTATGGCTACACCTTC.